The rows below give T cell receptor beta chains drawn from one sample of a study of radiation and T cells in renal cell carcinoma. Only in-frame clones appear in the TCRdb table, and some are missing; sequencing was by immunoSEQ multiplex PCR. The table shows around 13,000 clones, with 30% to 40% occurring only once. Sequencing used tumor tissue, obtained from a patient whose treatment included radiotherapy and nephrectomy. The source is a man in his sixties with renal cell carcinoma. Both conserved end residues are part of each CDR3. The order of the fields is clone size, D gene, J gene, V gene, CDR3 DNA, CDR3 protein. The D gene is left open where the match is weak. Expanded clones are given a class, and other clones once, few, many or no size at all.

>many|TRBD2|TRBJ2-1|TRBV5-6
TGTGCCAGCAGGGACCCGGGACTAAACAATGAGCAGTTCTTC
CASRDPGLNNEQFF
>few|TRBD1|TRBJ1-2|TRBV6-5
TGTGCCAGCAGTGCCAGGGGGGCTGCGGATGGCTACACCTTC
CASSARGAADGYTF
>.|.|TRBJ1-1|TRBV5-1
TGCGCCAGCAGCTTGGCAGGGAACCTGAACACTGAAGCTTTCTTT
CASSLAGNLNTEAFF
>medium-sized|TRBD1|TRBJ1-1|TRBV10-3
TGTGCCTCGGGGGGACAGGGGTTGAACACTGAAGCTTTCTTT
CASGGQGLNTEAFF
>few|TRBD1|TRBJ1-2|TRBV4-3
TGCGCCAGCAGCCAAGGGACAGGTCCTAACTATGGCTACACCTTC
CASSQGTGPNYGYTF
>.|.|TRBJ2-7|TRBV5-1
TGCGCCAGCAGCTTGGCCACAGGCGAGCAGTACTTC
CASSLATGEQYF
>.|.|TRBJ2-2|TRBV7-2
TGTGCCAGCAGCCTCGTCCTACTAACCCAGAACACCGGGGAGCTGTTTTTT
CASSLVLLTQNTGELFF
>few|.|TRBJ1-2|TRBV7-2
TGTGCCAGCAGCTTATTGGCAGGGGAGGGCTACACCTTC
CASSLLAGEGYTF
>.|.|TRBJ2-7|TRBV19
TGTGCCAGTACCCCTGGGGGGAGCTCCTACGAGCAGTACTTC
CASTPGGSSYEQYF
>medium-sized|.|TRBJ2-1|TRBV9
TGTGCCAGCAGCGTAGCATGGGGAATCAATGAGCAGTTCTTC
CASSVAWGINEQFF
>.|.|TRBJ1-2|TRBV4-1
TGCGCCAGCAGCCAATTGCTCGGGCCAGATGTGAACTATGGCTACACCTTC
CASSQLLGPDVNYGYTF
>.|.|TRBJ2-3|TRBV5-4
TGTGCCAGCAGCTTGGGGGCCGGGGATACGCAGTATTTT
CASSLGAGDTQYF
>.|.|TRBJ2-3|TRBV20-1
TGCAGTGCTCCCCTAGTGGGTACGCAGTATTTT
CSAPLVGTQYF
>many|TRBD1|TRBJ2-5|TRBV18
TGTGCCAGCTCACCGGGACAGGAAGAGACCCAGTACTTC
CASSPGQEETQYF
>few|.|TRBJ1-2|TRBV6-6
TGTGCCAGCAGTTTCACAGGGAAGGATGGCTACACCTTC
CASSFTGKDGYTF
>many|.|TRBJ2-5|TRBV7-6
TGTGCCAGCAGCCCGCTAGGGTTGGGCGAGACCCAGTACTTC
CASSPLGLGETQYF
>.|.|TRBJ1-2|TRBV19
TGTGCCAGTAGTTTCCGGCAAGACTATGGCTACACCTTC
CASSFRQDYGYTF
>.|TRBD1|TRBJ1-6|TRBV25-1
TGTGCCAGCAGTCAGGGGGTATGGTTGGATTCACCCCTCCACTTT
CASSQGVWLDSPLHF
>.|.|TRBJ2-3|TRBV30
TGTGCCTGGAGTAGAACTGGATTAGGCGGCGGGGAAGATACGCAGTATTTT
CAWSRTGLGGGEDTQYF
>.|.|TRBJ2-2|TRBV4-3
TGCGCCAGCAGCCTCAGCAGCCCGAGCACCGGGGAGCTGTTTTTT
CASSLSSPSTGELFF
>.|.|TRBJ1-1|TRBV29-1
TGCAGCGTTGTAGTAATTAGGGGGACGAACACTGAAGCTTTCTTT
CSVVVIRGTNTEAFF
>many|.|TRBJ1-5|TRBV28
TGTGCCAGCAGTCTAGGGCAGCCCAATCAGCCCCAGCATTTT
CASSLGQPNQPQHF
>.|.|TRBJ1-5|TRBV5-4
TGTGCCAGCAGCTTCGGGGGGACTAGCAATCAGCCCCAGCATTTT
CASSFGGTSNQPQHF
>.|.|TRBJ1-2|TRBV28
TGTGCCAGCAGTCCGGACATCGGTGGCTACACCTTC
CASSPDIGGYTF
>.|.|TRBJ1-1|TRBV20-1
TGCAGTGCTGCCAAAAGGGATGAAGCTTTCTTT
CSAAKRDEAFF
>few|.|TRBJ2-1|TRBV6-1
TGTGCCAGCAGTGAAGCCGAGCGAAATTACAATGAGCAGTTCTTC
CASSEAERNYNEQFF
>few|TRBD2|TRBJ2-1|TRBV29-1
TGCAGCGCCCCGGGGGGGAGGGCCGGTGAGCAGTTCTTC
CSAPGGRAGEQFF
>.|TRBD1|TRBJ1-2|TRBV29-1
TGCAGCGTTCTCAGGACAGGGGCCAACTATGGCTACACCTTC
CSVLRTGANYGYTF
>.|.|TRBJ2-3|TRBV29-1
TGCAGCGTTGAAAAAGAGACAGATACGCAGTATTTT
CSVEKETDTQYF
>.|TRBD2|TRBJ2-1|TRBV5-1
TGCGCCAGCAGCTCGAATAGCGGGAGGCCCTACAATGAGCAGTTCTTC
CASSSNSGRPYNEQFF
>.|.|TRBJ1-2|TRBV7-2
TGTGCCAGCAGCTGGAGACTGTCCATGAACTACACCTTC
CASSWRLSMNYTF
>.|.|TRBJ1-1|TRBV18
TGTGCCAGCTCACCCGGGGTACTCGGGGGCACGGGAAACACTGAAGCTTTCTTT
CASSPGVLGGTGNTEAFF
>.|.|TRBJ1-2|TRBV15
TGTGCCACCAGCCGGACCGAGAACTATGGCTACACCTTC
CATSRTENYGYTF
>many|.|TRBJ1-6|TRBV6-4
TGTGCCAGCAGTGACAGCCCAGGAGGTTCACCCCTCCACTTT
CASSDSPGGSPLHF
>large|TRBD1|TRBJ1-2|TRBV30
TGTGCCTGGAGTGTGGGGACAGCAAACTATGGCTACACCTTC
CAWSVGTANYGYTF
>few|.|TRBJ1-3|TRBV4-3
TGCGCCAGCAGCCAAGAAGGCCACACCATATATTTT
CASSQEGHTIYF
>.|.|TRBJ2-7|TRBV5-6
TGTGCCAGCAGCTTTGGGGGATCCTACGAGCAGTACTTC
CASSFGGSYEQYF
>.|TRBD1|TRBJ1-4|TRBV9
TGTGCCAGCAGCCCGAGGGGCGTCAGGGGGCTCGGTGAAAAACTGTTTTTT
CASSPRGVRGLGEKLFF
>few|.|TRBJ1-2|TRBV18
TGTGCCAGCTCACCAGCAGGGCCAGCTAACTATGGCTACACCTTC
CASSPAGPANYGYTF
>few|.|TRBJ1-6|TRBV6-5
TGTGCCAGCACCGAATATACTGTGGGGGATTCACCCCTCCACTTT
CASTEYTVGDSPLHF
>few|.|TRBJ1-1|TRBV7-3
TGTGCCAGCAGCTTAAACGGTCAGACTGAAGCTTTCTTT
CASSLNGQTEAFF
>.|.|TRBJ2-2|TRBV30
TGTGCGCTCGTGCGGGCCAACACCGGGGAGCTGTTTTTT
CALVRANTGELFF
>.|TRBD1|TRBJ1-1|TRBV30
TGTGCCTGGATGGACAGGGGGGGCGCAATGAACACTGAAGCTTTCTTT
CAWMDRGGAMNTEAFF
>.|TRBD1|TRBJ2-5|TRBV30
TGTGCCTGGAGTGTACTCGGACAGGAGGAGACCCAGTACTTC
CAWSVLGQEETQYF
>few|.|TRBJ1-1|TRBV30
TGTGCCTGGAGTATACAGGGCCCGAACACTGAAGCTTTCTTT
CAWSIQGPNTEAFF
>few|.|TRBJ1-5|TRBV4-1
TGCGCCAGCAGCCTAGGGAAAGATAGCAATCAGCCCCAGCATTTT
CASSLGKDSNQPQHF
>.|TRBD2|TRBJ2-1|TRBV4-2
TGTGCCAGCAGCCAAGACCCTAGCGGGAATGGGAATGAGCAGTTCTTC
CASSQDPSGNGNEQFF
>.|.|TRBJ1-2|TRBV5-4
TGTGCCAGCACCCCGGGGGGTCGGACCGCTAACTATGGCTACACCTTC
CASTPGGRTANYGYTF
>.|.|TRBJ1-2|TRBV14
TGTGCCAGCAGCCAAGGGGGAGCCTGGAACACCTTC
CASSQGGAWNTF
>.|.|TRBJ2-7|TRBV27
TGTGCCAGCAGCTTAATGAGTGGGGTTTACTCCTACGAGCAGTACTTC
CASSLMSGVYSYEQYF
>many|TRBD1|TRBJ2-5|TRBV29-1
TGCAGCGTTGAACAGGGGGTGTACCAAGAGACCCAGTACTTC
CSVEQGVYQETQYF
>few|TRBD1|TRBJ1-2|TRBV2
TGTGCCAGCCCACCGGGACAGGGCTACTATGGCTACACCTTC
CASPPGQGYYGYTF